Following are 8 T cell receptor beta chains from one sample sequenced in a study of Graves' ophthalmopathy and Graves' hyperthyroidism. The sequenced template was RNA, covering the TCR beta CDR3 region. Amplification began with first-round RT-PCR using HTBI primers, then second-round multiplex PCR was performed. Using its own MiXCR run on the multiplex PCR reads, TCRdb lists one record per CDR3 protein. The sample holds about 550,000 distinct CDR3 sequences, approximately 35% seen once. Sequences were obtained from peripheral blood or thyroid tissue (not recorded which). The origin of the receptors is an adult man with Graves' hyperthyroidism.

As to this clonotype: A read error is possible here, since a much larger clone lies one base away. The rearrangement links TRBV20-1 to TRBJ1-1, with D hard to call. The germline V and J ends were trimmed by 1 base and 3 bases, with 15 bases remaining between them. This CDR3 has 15 residues. CDR1 is DFQATT, CDR2 SNEGSKA, per germline (reference sequence). The CDR3, as DNA: TGCAGTGCTAGAGTCGAAGGCAGCTGGGACACTGAAGCTTTCTTT. This gives the protein CSARVEGSWDTEAFF.

The rearrangement joins TRBV24-1 to TRBJ1-5; D ambiguous. Trimming shortened V by 1 base and J by 11 bases, and 14 bases separated the two germline ends. Germline CDR1 KGHDR, CDR2 SFDVKD. The CDR3 contains 14 residues. CDR3 in amino acids: CATSDFTAGETQHF. CDR3 nucleotide sequence: TGTGCCACCAGTGATTTTACGGCGGGAGAGACCCAGCATTTT.

The V gene is TRBV25-1, the J gene TRBJ1-2, with D possibly TRBD1 on 5 matching bases. The V gene lost 6 bases and the J gene lost 2 bases, with 13 bases spanning the gap. The germline V gene encodes CDR1 MGHDK and CDR2 SYGVNS. This CDR3 is built from 14 residues. In DNA form, the CDR3 reads TGTGCCAGCAGCGGGGACGGAGAGAACTATGGCTACACCTTC. The encoded protein is CASSGDGENYGYTF.

In its sample, this clonotype was seen many times. The gene calls are TRBV6-5 and TRBJ1-1; tentative D call: TRBD1 (6 bases). V was clipped by 5 bases and J by 0 bases, with 16 bases between them. From germline, CDR1 is MNHEY and CDR2 SVGAGI. This CDR3 contains 16 residues. The CDR3 loop is CASSGFRGLLNTEAFF. CDR3 sequence (DNA): TGTGCCAGCAGTGGGTTCAGGGGACTCCTGAACACTGAAGCTTTCTTT.

The J gene is TRBJ2-5, the V gene TRBV29-1; either TRBD1 or TRBD2 may fit D (5 bases each). The CDR3 runs to 11 residues. The V gene lost 4 bases and the J gene lost 4 bases, with 7 bases spanning the gap. The V gene's germline CDR1 is SQVTM and CDR2 ANQGSEA. CDR3 residues: CSVGGTETQYF. The CDR3 nucleotides read TGCAGCGTTGGGGGGACAGAGACCCAGTACTTC.

The chain couples TRBV7-8 to TRBJ2-7, with 8 bases fitting TRBD1. The CDR3 covers 15 residues. V was pared by 11 bases and J by 3 bases, with 15 bases of the junction left unmatched. Germline V gene data show CDR1 as SGHVS and CDR2 as FQNEAQ. CDR3 in amino acids: CAWLQGQGGLYEQYF. In DNA form, the CDR3 reads TGTGCCTGGCTCCAAGGACAGGGAGGCCTCTACGAGCAGTACTTC.

In its sample, this clonotype was seen many times. The gene calls are TRBV3-1 and TRBJ1-2; the D is unclear. Looked up from germline, CDR1 is LGHDT and CDR2 is YNNKEL (reference sequence). The CDR3 is 14 residues long. Trimming left V 1 base short and J 4 bases short, with 10 bases between. This chain's CDR3 is CASSQVGQPYGYTF. The CDR3 nucleotides read TGTGCCAGCAGCCAAGTGGGCCAGCCCTATGGCTACACCTTC.

Many counts were recorded for this clonotype. The chain combines TRBV2 with TRBJ2-7; weak D call: TRBD1 (6 bases). CDR1 and CDR2 (germline): SNHLY, FYNNEI. The length of the CDR3 is 12 residues. V lost 8 bases to trimming and J lost 7 bases, with 15 bases between them. This chain's CDR3 is CASDNTGLEQYF. The CDR3 region has the DNA TGTGCCAGCGATAACACAGGGCTTGAGCAGTACTTC.